These T cell receptor beta chains were read from a single sample in a study of T cells in tuberculosis. Libraries were prepared by immunoSEQ multiplex PCR; TCRdb keeps only in-frame clonotypes and omits some of them. The sample includes 88,000 or so clones, about nine tenths seen only once; the top ten take about 1.9%. Sequencing was done on a sample of CD1b-GMM tetramer-negative cells sorted from PBMCs. These receptors originate from an adult woman with latent tuberculosis. Both conserved end residues are part of each CDR3. The order of the fields is D gene, J gene, V gene, CDR3 length, clone size, CDR3 protein, CDR3 DNA. The D gene is left open where the match is weak. Size tells how often a clone was seen (once, few, many) or the class of an expanded clone, and some rows leave it out.

- | TRBJ1-3 | TRBV7-2 | 16 | - | CASSLVPAGSGNTIYF | TGTGCCAGCAGCTTAGTCCCAGCAGGGTCTGGAAACACCATATATTTT
- | TRBJ2-3 | TRBV27 | 15 | - | CASSFSSGVGDTQYF | TGTGCCAGCAGTTTCTCTTCGGGGGTGGGAGATACGCAGTATTTT
- | TRBJ1-2 | TRBV6-1 | 13 | - | CASTEIGDYGYTF | TGTGCCAGCACCGAGATCGGAGACTATGGCTACACCTTC
TRBD1 | TRBJ1-2 | TRBV9 | 15 | - | CASSVELDRAGGYTF | TGTGCCAGCAGCGTAGAATTGGACAGGGCGGGTGGCTACACCTTC
TRBD2 | TRBJ2-5 | TRBV7-6 | 13 | few | CASSLREGETQYF | TGTGCCAGCAGCTTGAGGGAGGGAGAGACCCAGTACTTC
- | TRBJ1-2 | TRBV28 | 12 | - | CASSRDSYGYTF | TGTGCCAGCAGTCGCGACAGCTATGGCTACACCTTC
- | TRBJ1-1 | TRBV4-1 | 16 | - | CASSQDRSGANTEAFF | TGCGCCAGCAGCCAAGATCGATCAGGGGCGAACACTGAAGCTTTCTTT
- | TRBJ2-5 | TRBV7-6 | 12 | - | CASSSSVETQYF | TGTGCCAGCAGCTCCAGCGTAGAGACCCAGTACTTC
TRBD1 | TRBJ2-3 | TRBV19 | 14 | - | CASAQGKSTDTQYF | TGTGCCAGTGCACAGGGGAAGAGCACAGATACGCAGTATTTT
- | TRBJ2-7 | TRBV5-1 | 14 | - | CASSPGSGEYEQYF | TGCGCCAGCAGCCCCGGATCAGGGGAGTACGAGCAGTACTTC
TRBD1 | TRBJ2-1 | TRBV23-1 | 15 | once | CASSHRQTGNGEQFF | TGCGCCAGCAGTCACCGTCAGACAGGGAACGGTGAGCAGTTCTTC
- | TRBJ1-2 | TRBV6-6 | 15 | once | CASSFGWDNNYGYTF | TGTGCCAGCAGTTTCGGGTGGGACAACAACTATGGCTACACCTTC
TRBD1 | TRBJ2-5 | TRBV6-5 | 14 | - | CASSWGQGGETQYF | TGTGCCAGCAGTTGGGGACAGGGAGGGGAGACCCAGTACTTC
TRBD2 | TRBJ2-1 | TRBV4-2 | 16 | once | CASSQGGSGGASEQFF | TGTGCCAGCAGCCAAGGGGGTAGCGGGGGGGCAAGTGAGCAGTTCTTC
TRBD2 | TRBJ2-3 | TRBV6-1 | 18 | few | CASSAGWGSGGLTDTQYF | TGTGCCAGCAGTGCAGGTTGGGGTAGCGGGGGGTTAACAGATACGCAGTATTTT
TRBD1 | TRBJ2-2 | TRBV15 | 15 | - | CATSKTGKDTGELFF | TGTGCCACCAGCAAGACAGGGAAGGACACCGGGGAGCTGTTTTTT
- | TRBJ1-3 | TRBV14 | 18 | - | CASSQDYGGTLSGNTIYF | TGTGCCAGCAGCCAAGATTATGGGGGGACCCTCTCTGGAAACACCATATATTTT
- | TRBJ2-7 | TRBV5-4 | 15 | - | CASSPSRILTYEQYF | TGTGCCAGCAGCCCCTCGAGGATCCTGACCTACGAGCAGTACTTC
- | TRBJ1-6 | TRBV14 | 14 | - | CASSHDRYNSPLHF | TGTGCCAGCAGCCACGACAGATATAATTCACCCCTCCACTTT
TRBD2 | TRBJ2-7 | TRBV7-2 | 15 | - | CASSRTSGGSYEQYF | TGTGCCAGCAGCAGGACTAGCGGGGGGTCCTACGAGCAGTACTTC
TRBD1 | TRBJ2-6 | TRBV6-4 | 20 | - | CASTQFSGTGGATGANVLTF | TGTGCCAGCACCCAATTCTCCGGGACAGGGGGCGCGACGGGGGCCAACGTCCTGACTTTC
- | TRBJ2-3 | TRBV5-1 | 14 | - | CASGLALGTDTQYF | TGCGCCAGCGGGCTAGCACTGGGCACAGATACGCAGTATTTT
- | TRBJ1-1 | TRBV7-8 | 17 | - | CASSLQVKRRVGTEAFF | TGTGCCAGCAGCTTACAGGTAAAGCGGCGGGTTGGCACTGAAGCTTTCTTT
- | TRBJ1-2 | TRBV5-4 | 16 | - | CASSPGGGWDLNGYTF | TGTGCCAGCAGCCCGGGGGGGGGCTGGGACTTGAATGGCTACACCTTC
- | TRBJ2-4 | TRBV6-1 | 15 | - | CASSEAPSAKNIQYF | TGTGCCAGCAGTGAAGCGCCCAGCGCGAAAAACATTCAGTACTTC
- | TRBJ1-1 | TRBV6-6 | 13 | - | CASSLDLQTEAFF | TGTGCCAGCAGTCTCGATTTACAAACTGAAGCTTTCTTT
TRBD1 | TRBJ2-7 | TRBV5-1 | 15 | - | CASSWGQGALYEQYF | TGCGCCAGCAGCTGGGGACAGGGGGCCTTGTACGAGCAGTACTTC
- | TRBJ2-2 | TRBV7-6 | 15 | - | CASSLWQRNTGELFF | TGTGCCAGCAGCTTATGGCAGCGTAACACCGGGGAGCTGTTTTTT
TRBD1 | TRBJ1-2 | TRBV6-5 | 15 | - | CASSGSGGKVYGYTF | TGTGCCAGCAGTGGGTCAGGGGGCAAGGTCTATGGCTACACCTTC
TRBD2 | TRBJ2-7 | TRBV7-9 | 12 | few | CASSLDGTILYF | TGTGCCAGCAGCTTAGACGGGACTATCCTGTACTTC
TRBD1 | TRBJ1-1 | TRBV29-1 | 13 | once | CSAEGQPNTEAFF | TGCAGCGCCGAGGGACAGCCGAACACTGAAGCTTTCTTT
TRBD2 | TRBJ2-3 | TRBV5-1 | 15 | - | CASRLAGGQTDTQYF | TGCGCCAGCAGGTTAGCGGGGGGCCAGACAGATACGCAGTATTTT
- | TRBJ2-7 | TRBV5-4 | 13 | - | CASSLDHSYEQYF | TGTGCCAGCAGCTTGGATCATTCCTACGAGCAGTACTTC
- | TRBJ1-1 | TRBV6-5 | 14 | once | CASSSAGRNTEAFF | TGTGCCAGCAGTTCAGCAGGGCGAAACACTGAAGCTTTCTTT
- | TRBJ1-5 | TRBV7-9 | 14 | - | CASSSQGYGQPQHF | TGTGCCAGCAGCTCACAGGGTTATGGTCAGCCCCAGCATTTT
- | TRBJ1-5 | TRBV7-9 | 15 | - | CASSLGTGRNWPQHF | TGTGCCAGCAGCTTAGGAACAGGGCGGAATTGGCCCCAGCATTTT
- | TRBJ2-1 | TRBV19 | 14 | - | CASSTGQRYNEQFF | TGTGCCAGTAGTACAGGACAGAGATACAATGAGCAGTTCTTC